The rows below give T cell receptor beta chains drawn from one sample of a study of cytomegalovirus exposure and HLA in healthy donors. Only in-frame clones appear in the TCRdb table, and some are missing; sequencing was by immunoSEQ multiplex PCR. The table lists about 110,000 clones, roughly 88% of them singletons. The sequencing sample was made of PBMCs. The receptors here all came from a woman between 18 and 29 years old in good health and CMV-seronegative. CDR3s include the opening cysteine and the closing phenylalanine or tryptophan. D genes are given only for firm matches. The size field is filled for only some rows; it gives once, few, many or a size class.

.,TRBV5-1,.,TRBJ2-5,CASSPGVQETQYF,TGCGCCAGCAGCCCGGGGGTCCAAGAGACCCAGTACTTC
TRBD1,TRBV27,.,TRBJ2-7,CASRRTGGLYEQYF,TGTGCCAGCAGACGGACAGGGGGCCTCTACGAGCAGTACTTC
.,TRBV4-2,.,TRBJ2-3,CASSQRMRTDTQYF,TGTGCCAGCAGCCAGAGAATGCGCACAGATACGCAGTATTTT
.,TRBV7-6,.,TRBJ2-7,CASSLADTVYEQYF,TGTGCCAGCAGCTTAGCGGACACCGTCTACGAGCAGTACTTC
TRBD2,TRBV9,.,TRBJ2-3,CASSGSSRAGYTDTQYF,TGTGCCAGCAGCGGTAGTTCCAGAGCGGGATACACAGATACGCAGTATTTT
TRBD1,TRBV7-8,.,TRBJ2-7,CASSYRARGIEQYF,TGTGCCAGCAGCTATAGGGCCAGGGGGATCGAGCAGTACTTC
.,TRBV4-1,.,TRBJ1-3,CASSHAYDGGGGNTIYF,TGCGCCAGCAGCCATGCCTACGATGGGGGAGGAGGAAACACCATATATTTT
TRBD1,TRBV6-5,.,TRBJ2-7,CASSYSETGLYEQYF,TGTGCCAGCAGTTACTCGGAGACAGGGCTCTACGAGCAGTACTTC
.,TRBV7-2,.,TRBJ1-1,CASSLTGSWSIEAFF,TGTGCCAGCAGCTTAACAGGGTCCTGGTCGATTGAAGCTTTCTTT
.,TRBV19,.,TRBJ1-1,CASSHWGREGTEAFF,TGTGCCAGTAGTCACTGGGGGAGGGAAGGCACTGAAGCTTTCTTT
.,TRBV9,.,TRBJ2-2,CASSSGHTTGELFF,TGTGCCAGCAGCTCGGGACACACCACCGGGGAGCTGTTTTTT
.,TRBV9,.,TRBJ2-2,CASSPGAGTGELFF,TGTGCCAGCAGCCCGGGAGCGGGCACCGGGGAGCTGTTTTTT
.,TRBV7-6,.,TRBJ1-6,CASSLSRSSNSPLHF,TGTGCCAGCAGCTTAAGTAGAAGTTCGAATTCACCCCTCCACTTT
TRBD1,TRBV7-3,few,TRBJ1-2,CASSRQGALGGYTF,TGTGCCAGCAGCCGACAGGGGGCCTTGGGGGGCTACACCTTC
TRBD2,TRBV5-1,.,TRBJ2-3,CASSPGGRTDTQYF,TGCGCCAGCAGCCCGGGGGGTCGCACAGATACGCAGTATTTT
TRBD1,TRBV25-1,once,TRBJ2-7,CASSDSPGQVLSYEQYF,TGTGCCAGCAGTGATTCGCCGGGACAGGTCCTCTCCTACGAGCAGTACTTC
.,TRBV30,once,TRBJ1-1,CAWSVRSDTEAFF,TGTGCCTGGAGTGTACGGTCCGACACTGAAGCTTTCTTT
.,TRBV7-2,once,TRBJ2-3,CASSSGVGTDTQYF,TGTGCCAGCAGCTCAGGGGTCGGCACAGATACGCAGTATTTT
.,TRBV2,.,TRBJ2-7,CASSRTGFSYEQYF,TGTGCCAGCAGTAGAACAGGGTTCTCCTACGAGCAGTACTTC
TRBD1,TRBV4-1,.,TRBJ1-1,CASSQPGQGATEAFF,TGCGCCAGCAGCCAACCCGGACAGGGGGCGACTGAAGCTTTCTTT
.,TRBV11-2,.,TRBJ1-1,CASSPYRDTGTLNTEAFF,TGTGCCAGCAGCCCGTACCGGGACACGGGAACCTTGAACACTGAAGCTTTCTTT
TRBD1,TRBV5-4,few,TRBJ1-2,CASGTGYGYTF,TGTGCCAGCGGGACAGGGTATGGCTACACCTTC
.,TRBV2,once,TRBJ1-5,CASSRGTTQNQPQHF,TGTGCCAGCAGTAGGGGGACTACCCAAAATCAGCCCCAGCATTTT
.,TRBV27,once,TRBJ1-5,CASSLAAGQPQHF,TGTGCCAGCAGTTTGGCCGCGGGTCAGCCCCAGCATTTT
TRBD1,TRBV5-1,.,TRBJ2-7,CASSSTGDEQYF,TGCGCCAGCAGCTCGACAGGGGACGAGCAGTACTTC
TRBD1,TRBV5-6,.,TRBJ1-6,CASSLAGTGSNSPLHF,TGTGCCAGCAGCTTGGCCGGGACAGGATCAAATTCACCCCTCCACTTT
TRBD1,TRBV7-9,once,TRBJ2-7,CASSTGQGPYEQYF,TGTGCCAGCAGCACTGGACAGGGCCCCTACGAGCAGTACTTC
.,TRBV29-1,once,TRBJ2-3,CSVEGWSVRTDTQYF,TGCAGCGTTGAAGGTTGGTCGGTTAGAACGGATACGCAGTATTTT
.,TRBV6-5,.,TRBJ1-1,CASSYSWGDTEAFF,TGTGCCAGCAGTTACTCGTGGGGAGACACTGAAGCTTTCTTT
.,TRBV6-5,.,TRBJ1-2,CASSTGFVDGYTF,TGTGCCAGCAGTACAGGGTTTGTTGATGGCTACACCTTC
TRBD1,TRBV28,.,TRBJ2-5,CASSTGQGAYLGETQYF,TGTGCCAGCAGTACTGGACAGGGGGCTTACCTAGGGGAGACCCAGTACTTC
TRBD2,TRBV10-3,.,TRBJ2-5,CATALAGGQETQYF,TGTGCCACCGCCTTAGCGGGGGGCCAAGAGACCCAGTACTTC
.,TRBV5-6,.,TRBJ1-6,CASRKEGRSPLHF,TGTGCCAGCCGCAAGGAGGGACGATCACCCCTCCACTTT
.,TRBV14,.,TRBJ1-2,CASSQSKTFGNYGYTF,TGTGCCAGCAGCCAATCAAAAACGTTCGGTAACTATGGCTACACCTTC
TRBD1,TRBV6-1,.,TRBJ1-5,CASRGDSQYQPQHF,TGTGCCAGCAGAGGGGACAGTCAATATCAGCCCCAGCATTTT
.,TRBV2,.,TRBJ1-2,CASSWDSGVVYGYTF,TGTGCCAGCAGTTGGGATTCGGGGGTCGTCTATGGCTACACCTTC
.,TRBV5-4,.,TRBJ2-2,CASSLNTWTGELFF,TGTGCCAGCAGCTTGAACACGTGGACCGGGGAGCTGTTTTTT
TRBD1,TRBV2,few,TRBJ2-5,CASSQDRGRGETQYF,TGTGCCAGCAGTCAGGACAGGGGGCGTGGTGAGACCCAGTACTTC
TRBD2,TRBV9,.,TRBJ2-1,CASSPTSGGRNEQFF,TGTGCCAGCAGCCCGACTAGCGGGGGGAGGAATGAGCAGTTCTTC
TRBD1,TRBV27,.,TRBJ2-7,CASSSLQGHEQYF,TGTGCCAGCAGTTCCTTACAGGGGCACGAGCAGTACTTC
.,TRBV28,.,TRBJ1-1,CATGFRVVAEAFF,TGTGCCACCGGATTCAGGGTTGTCGCTGAAGCTTTCTTT
.,TRBV29-1,.,TRBJ1-1,CSVDRNTEAFF,TGCAGCGTTGACAGGAACACTGAAGCTTTCTTT
TRBD1,TRBV2,.,TRBJ1-5,CASSETGEYSNQPQHF,TGTGCCAGCAGTGAGACAGGGGAGTATAGCAATCAGCCCCAGCATTTT
TRBD2,TRBV6-1,medium-sized,TRBJ2-5,CASSGLAGGQETQYF,TGTGCCAGCAGTGGACTAGCGGGGGGGCAAGAGACCCAGTACTTC